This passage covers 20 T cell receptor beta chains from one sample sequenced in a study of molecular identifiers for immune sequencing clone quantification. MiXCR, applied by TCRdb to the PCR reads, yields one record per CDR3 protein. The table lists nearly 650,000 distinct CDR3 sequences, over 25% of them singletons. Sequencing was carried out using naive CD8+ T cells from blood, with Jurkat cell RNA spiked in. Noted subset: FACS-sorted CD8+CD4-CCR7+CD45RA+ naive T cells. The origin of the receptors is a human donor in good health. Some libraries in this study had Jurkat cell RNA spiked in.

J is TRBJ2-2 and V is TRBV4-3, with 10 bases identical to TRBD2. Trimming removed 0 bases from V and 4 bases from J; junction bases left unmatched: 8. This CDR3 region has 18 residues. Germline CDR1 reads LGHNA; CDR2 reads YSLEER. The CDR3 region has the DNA TGCGCCAGCAGCCAAGATCCAGGGGTAGCGGGGGGCACCGGGGAGCTGTTTTTT. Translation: CASSQDPGVAGGTGELFF.

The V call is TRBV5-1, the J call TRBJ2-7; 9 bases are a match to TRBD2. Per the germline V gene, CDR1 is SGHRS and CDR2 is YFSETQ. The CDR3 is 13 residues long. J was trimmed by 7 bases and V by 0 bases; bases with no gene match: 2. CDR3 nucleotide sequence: TGCGCCAGCAGCTTGGCGCTAGCGGGAGAGCAGTACTTC. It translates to CASSLALAGEQYF.

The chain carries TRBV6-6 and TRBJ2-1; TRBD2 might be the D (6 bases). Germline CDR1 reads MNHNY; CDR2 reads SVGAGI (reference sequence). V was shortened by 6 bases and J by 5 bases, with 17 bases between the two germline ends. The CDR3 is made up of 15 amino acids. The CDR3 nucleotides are TGTGCCAGCAGGTCCGAACTAGCTCTGAACAATGAGCAGTTCTTC. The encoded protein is CASRSELALNNEQFF.

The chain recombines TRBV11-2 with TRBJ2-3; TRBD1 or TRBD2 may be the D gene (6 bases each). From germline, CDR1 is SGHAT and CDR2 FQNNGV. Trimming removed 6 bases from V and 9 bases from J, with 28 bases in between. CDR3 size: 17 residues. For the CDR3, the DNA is TGTGCCAGCAGAGGCAGTTGGGGGGACACCGAGAGCGGGACGCAGTATTTT. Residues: CASRGSWGDTESGTQYF.

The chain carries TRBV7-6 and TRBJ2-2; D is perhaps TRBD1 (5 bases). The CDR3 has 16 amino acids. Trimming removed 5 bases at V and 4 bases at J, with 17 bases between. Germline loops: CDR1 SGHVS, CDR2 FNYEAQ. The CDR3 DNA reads TGTGCCAGCAGCCCGGTAAGGGGCGATTCCACCGGGGAGCTGTTTTTT. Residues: CASSPVRGDSTGELFF.

The CDR3: CASSLTAVTPYGYTF. For the CDR3, the DNA is TGTGCCAGTAGTCTCACGGCCGTGACACCATATGGCTACACCTTC. The V call is TRBV19, the J call TRBJ1-2; no firm D call. V was pared by 5 bases and J by 5 bases, with 18 bases between. The germline V gene encodes CDR1 LNHDA and CDR2 SQIVND (reference sequence). This CDR3 is built from 15 residues.

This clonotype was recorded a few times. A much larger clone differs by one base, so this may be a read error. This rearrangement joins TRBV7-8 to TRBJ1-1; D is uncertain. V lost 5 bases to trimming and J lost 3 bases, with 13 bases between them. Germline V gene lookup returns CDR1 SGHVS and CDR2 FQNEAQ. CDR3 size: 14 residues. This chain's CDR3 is CASSPYSRDTEAFF. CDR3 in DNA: TGTGCCAGCAGCCCATACTCTAGGGACACTGAAGCTTTCTTT.

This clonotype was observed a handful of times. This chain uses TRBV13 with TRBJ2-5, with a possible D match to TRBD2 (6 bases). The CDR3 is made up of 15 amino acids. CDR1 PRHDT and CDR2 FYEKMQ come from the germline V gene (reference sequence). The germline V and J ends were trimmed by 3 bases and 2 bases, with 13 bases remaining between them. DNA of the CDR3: TGTGCCAGCAGCTTTCCCAGCGGAGGGCAAGAGACCCAGTACTTC. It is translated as CASSFPSGGQETQYF.

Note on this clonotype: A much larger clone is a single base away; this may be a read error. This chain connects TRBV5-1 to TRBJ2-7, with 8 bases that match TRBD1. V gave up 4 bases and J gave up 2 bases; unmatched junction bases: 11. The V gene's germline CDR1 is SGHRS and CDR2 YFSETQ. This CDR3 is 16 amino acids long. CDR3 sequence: CASSPEPGQEAYEQYF. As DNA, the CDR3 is TGCGCCAGCAGCCCGGAACCGGGACAGGAGGCCTACGAGCAGTACTTC.

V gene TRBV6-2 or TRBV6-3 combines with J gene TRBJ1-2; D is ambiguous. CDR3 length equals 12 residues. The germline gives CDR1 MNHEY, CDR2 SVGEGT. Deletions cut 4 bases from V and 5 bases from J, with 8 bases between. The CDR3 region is CASSSRLYGYTF. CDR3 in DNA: TGTGCCAGCAGTTCTCGACTTTATGGCTACACCTTC.

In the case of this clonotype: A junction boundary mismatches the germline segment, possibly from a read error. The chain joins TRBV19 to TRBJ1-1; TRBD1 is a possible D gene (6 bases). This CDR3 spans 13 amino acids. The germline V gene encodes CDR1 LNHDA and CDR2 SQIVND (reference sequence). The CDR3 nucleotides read TGTGCCAGTAGTGAGGGGGGGAACACTGAAGCTATCTTT. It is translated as CASSEGGNTEAIF.

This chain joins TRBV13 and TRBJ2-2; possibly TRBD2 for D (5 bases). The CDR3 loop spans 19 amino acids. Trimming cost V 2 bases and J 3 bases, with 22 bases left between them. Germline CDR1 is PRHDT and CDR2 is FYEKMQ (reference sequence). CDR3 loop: CASSLKAAGESYDTGELFF. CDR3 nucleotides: TGTGCCAGCAGCTTAAAGGCAGCCGGGGAGTCTTATGACACCGGGGAGCTGTTTTTT.

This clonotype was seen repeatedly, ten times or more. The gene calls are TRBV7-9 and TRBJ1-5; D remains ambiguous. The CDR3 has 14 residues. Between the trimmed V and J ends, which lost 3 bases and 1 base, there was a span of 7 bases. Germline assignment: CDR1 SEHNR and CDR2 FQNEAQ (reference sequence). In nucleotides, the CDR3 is TGTGCCAGCAGCTTCCCCGGGAGCAATCAGCCCCAGCATTTT. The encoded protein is CASSFPGSNQPQHF.

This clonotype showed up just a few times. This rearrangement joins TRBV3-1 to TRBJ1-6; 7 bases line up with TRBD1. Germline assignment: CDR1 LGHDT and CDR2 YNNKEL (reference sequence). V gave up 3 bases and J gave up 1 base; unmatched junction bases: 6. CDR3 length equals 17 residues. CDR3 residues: CASSHFGQESYNSPLHF. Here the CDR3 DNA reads TGTGCCAGCAGCCATTTCGGACAGGAATCCTATAATTCACCCCTCCACTTT.

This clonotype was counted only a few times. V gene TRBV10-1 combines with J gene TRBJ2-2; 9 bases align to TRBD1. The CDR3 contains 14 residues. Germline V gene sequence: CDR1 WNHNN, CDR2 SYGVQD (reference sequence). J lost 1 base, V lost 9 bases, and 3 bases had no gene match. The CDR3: CASTGGLNTGELFF. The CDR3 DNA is TGCGCCAGTACAGGGGGCCTGAACACCGGGGAGCTGTTTTTT.

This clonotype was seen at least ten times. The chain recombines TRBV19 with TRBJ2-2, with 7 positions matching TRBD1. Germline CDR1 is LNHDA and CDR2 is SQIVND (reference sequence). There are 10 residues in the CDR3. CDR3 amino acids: CASRQGKLFF. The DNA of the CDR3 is TGTGCGAGCAGACAGGGCAAGCTGTTTTTT.

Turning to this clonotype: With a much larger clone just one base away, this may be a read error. The CDR3, as DNA: TGTGCCAGCAGCCAAGAGCCAGGGGTAGGGCTCGAAAAACTGTTTTTT. Encoded protein: CASSQEPGVGLEKLFF. V gene TRBV4-2 combines with J gene TRBJ1-4; a weak D match, TRBD1 (6 bases). CDR1 LGHNA and CDR2 YNFKEQ come from the germline V gene. With 0 bases removed from V and 8 bases from J, the gap between germline ends came to 16 bases. CDR3 length: 16 residues.

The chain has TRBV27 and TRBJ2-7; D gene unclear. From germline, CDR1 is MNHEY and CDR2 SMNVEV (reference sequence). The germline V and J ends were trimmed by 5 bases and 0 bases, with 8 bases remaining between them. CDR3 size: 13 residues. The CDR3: CASSPSRSYEQYF. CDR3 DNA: TGTGCCAGCAGTCCTTCCCGCTCCTACGAGCAGTACTTC.

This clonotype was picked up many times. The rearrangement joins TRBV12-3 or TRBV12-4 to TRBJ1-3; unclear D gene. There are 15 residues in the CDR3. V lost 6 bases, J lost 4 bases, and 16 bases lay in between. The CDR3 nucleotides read TGTGCCAGCAGGACGGAGAAGTTGAGGGGAAACACCATATATTTT. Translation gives CASRTEKLRGNTIYF.

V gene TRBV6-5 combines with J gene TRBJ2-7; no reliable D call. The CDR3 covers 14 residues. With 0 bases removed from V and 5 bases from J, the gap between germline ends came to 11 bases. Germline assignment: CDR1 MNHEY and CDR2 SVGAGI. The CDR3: CASSYSISADEQYF. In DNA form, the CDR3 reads TGTGCCAGCAGTTACTCGATATCGGCGGACGAGCAGTACTTC.